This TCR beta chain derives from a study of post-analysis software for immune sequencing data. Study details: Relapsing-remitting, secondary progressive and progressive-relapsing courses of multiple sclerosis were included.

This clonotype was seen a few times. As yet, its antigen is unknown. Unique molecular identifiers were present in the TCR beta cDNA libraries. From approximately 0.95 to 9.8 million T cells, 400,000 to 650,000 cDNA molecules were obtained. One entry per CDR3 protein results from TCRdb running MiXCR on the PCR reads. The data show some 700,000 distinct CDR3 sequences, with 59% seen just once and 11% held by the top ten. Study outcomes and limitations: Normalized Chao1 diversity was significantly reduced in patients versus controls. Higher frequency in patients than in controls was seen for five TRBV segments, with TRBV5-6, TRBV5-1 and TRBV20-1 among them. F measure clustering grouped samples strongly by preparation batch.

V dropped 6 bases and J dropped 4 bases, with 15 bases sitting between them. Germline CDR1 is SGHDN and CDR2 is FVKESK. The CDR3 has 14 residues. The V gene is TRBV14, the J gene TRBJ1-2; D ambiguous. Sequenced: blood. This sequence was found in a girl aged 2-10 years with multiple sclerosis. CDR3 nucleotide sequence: TGTGCCAGCAGTGCGAACTTGTACGGCTATGGCTACACCTTC. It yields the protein CASSANLYGYGYTF.